The 27 T cell receptor beta chains below were found in one sample sequenced in a study of immune evolution from preneoplasia to lung adenocarcinoma. Assay used: immunoSEQ multiplex PCR; TCRdb lists only in-frame clones, some missing. The sample has around 5,000 clones; nearly 80% are singletons. Input material: FFPE normal lung tissue adjacent to the tumor. The receptors come from a person between 55 and 69 years old with lung adenocarcinoma.

The J gene is TRBJ2-7, the V gene TRBV2; TRBD2 agrees at 10 bases. Germline CDR1 reads SNHLY; CDR2 reads FYNNEI. The CDR3 has 16 residues. The ends lost 4 bases at V and 0 bases at J; junction bases unmatched: 6. This CDR3 is CASSGLAGAFSYEQYF. CDR3 DNA sequence: TGTGCCAGCAGTGGGCTAGCGGGGGCCTTCTCCTACGAGCAGTACTTC.

This rearrangement joins TRBV11-2 to TRBJ2-7, with D maybe TRBD2 (5 bases). CDR1 and CDR2 from the germline V gene are SGHAT and FQNNGV. The V gene lost 2 bases and the J gene lost 7 bases, with 15 bases spanning the gap. The CDR3 spans 14 residues. The CDR3: CASSLLPRVGEQYF. CDR3 nucleotide sequence: TGTGCCAGCAGCTTATTACCGAGGGTGGGAGAGCAGTACTTC.

The chain has TRBV19 and TRBJ2-7; possibly TRBD2 for D (5 bases). V gave up 3 bases and J gave up 0 bases, with 15 bases separating them. CDR3 size: 16 residues. Looked up from germline, CDR1 is LNHDA and CDR2 is SQIVND (reference sequence). The CDR3, as DNA: TGTGCCAGTAGTATTGGTGGACTGGGTCACTCCTACGAGCAGTACTTC. Translating it yields CASSIGGLGHSYEQYF.

This chain joins TRBV18 and TRBJ2-7, with 8 bases fitting TRBD2. Germline V gene lookup returns CDR1 KGHSH and CDR2 LQKENI. V was pared by 2 bases and J by 1 base, with 1 base of the junction left unmatched. There are 14 residues in the CDR3. CDR3: CASSPSGSSYEQYF. The CDR3 DNA reads as TGTGCCAGCTCACCAAGCGGGAGTTCCTACGAGCAGTACTTC.

The CDR3 DNA is TGTGCCAGCAGTGAAGAAAGCCGGCTAGCGGGGGAGGAGCAGTACTTC. Encoded protein: CASSEESRLAGEEQYF. The V call is TRBV2, the J call TRBJ2-7; TRBD2 matches at 10 bases. The CDR3 length is 16 residues. Germline values: CDR1 SNHLY, CDR2 FYNNEI. After removal of 1 base from V and 7 bases from J, the junction contained 10 bases not matched to a gene. Full variable domain (remainder filled in from reference TRBV2 and TRBJ2-7): EPEVTQTPSHQVTQMGQEVILRCVPISNHLYFYWYRQILGQKVEFLVSFYNNEISEKSEIFDDQFSVERPDGSNFTLKIRSTKLEDSAMYFCASSEESRLAGEEQYFGPGTRLTVT.

The chain combines TRBV30 with TRBJ1-5; 7 bases are a match to TRBD1. J was trimmed by 7 bases and V by 5 bases; bases with no gene match: 8. The CDR3 loop spans 13 amino acids. Germline-derived CDR1 and CDR2 are GTSNPN and SVGIG (reference sequence). The CDR3 DNA follows: TGTGCCTGGGCCAGGGGGGTGGGGCAGCCCCAGCATTTT. It yields the protein CAWARGVGQPQHF.

The DNA for the CDR3 is TGTGCCAGCAGCAGGGGGACACGAGATGGCTACACCTTC. This encodes CASSRGTRDGYTF. The chain combines TRBV28 with TRBJ1-2, with 7 bases aligning to TRBD1. CDR1 is MDHEN and CDR2 is SYDVKM in the germline V gene. This CDR3 is 13 amino acids long. After removal of 6 bases from V and 6 bases from J, the junction contained 7 bases not matched to a gene.

This clone was seen once. The chain uses TRBV28 and TRBJ1-5; D gene ambiguous. The ends were cut back, 3 bases at V and 4 bases at J, with 7 bases in the middle. Germline CDR1 is MDHEN and CDR2 is SYDVKM. This CDR3 region has 13 residues. The CDR3 loop reads CASSLEINQPQHF. In DNA, the CDR3 is TGTGCCAGCAGTTTGGAGATTAATCAGCCCCAGCATTTT.

The chain has TRBV10-3 and TRBJ1-4; TRBD1 matches at 11 bases. The germline CDR1 and CDR2 sequences are ENHRY and SYGVKD. This CDR3 is built from 13 residues. V dropped 9 bases and J dropped 5; count of bases not matched to a gene: 2. As DNA, the CDR3 is TGTGCCATAGGGACAGGGGGGAATGAAAAACTGTTTTTT. Its protein is CAIGTGGNEKLFF.

J is TRBJ2-4 and V is TRBV19; 7 bases map to TRBD1. The germline V gene encodes CDR1 LNHDA and CDR2 SQIVND (reference sequence). This CDR3 is 17 amino acids long. J was trimmed by 1 base and V by 5 bases; bases with no gene match: 11. The CDR3 spells CASSSSRQGPAKNIQYF. The DNA for the CDR3 is TGTGCCAGTAGTTCTTCCAGACAGGGTCCGGCCAAAAACATTCAGTACTTC.

The rearrangement joins TRBV7-2 to TRBJ2-1; 12 bases line up with TRBD2. J was trimmed by 5 bases and V by 4 bases; bases with no gene match: 3. This CDR3 comprises 15 residues. The germline CDR1 and CDR2 sequences are SGHTA and FQGNSA. CDR3 nucleotide sequence: TGTGCCAGCAGCTCTACTAGCGGGGGGAACAATGAGCAGTTCTTC. Translating it yields CASSSTSGGNNEQFF.

This sequence joins TRBV30 and TRBJ1-2, with D uncertain. Between the trimmed V and J ends, which lost 2 bases and 1 base, there was a span of 11 bases. This CDR3 is 14 amino acids long. Germline V gene sequence: CDR1 GTSNPN, CDR2 SVGIG (reference sequence). The CDR3 DNA sequence: TGTGCCTGGAGTCCACCGGGCCTTAACTATGGCTACACCTTC. This gives the protein CAWSPPGLNYGYTF.

This chain links TRBV5-1 with TRBJ2-3, with TRBD2 matching over 9 bases. Trimming took 1 base from V and 6 from J; bases not matched to a gene: 9. Germline V gene sequence: CDR1 SGHRS, CDR2 YFSETQ. This CDR3 has 16 amino acids. For the CDR3, the DNA is TGCGCCAGCAGCTTGTTTCCTAGCGGGACTGGGGATACGCAGTATTTT. Amino acids: CASSLFPSGTGDTQYF.

The chain joins TRBV6-5 to TRBJ1-2, with no clear D. CDR3 size: 15 residues. Deletions cut 0 bases from V and 7 bases from J, with 15 bases between. Looked up from germline, CDR1 is MNHEY and CDR2 is SVGAGI. The CDR3 DNA reads TGTGCCAGCAGTTACTCGATGTTTCAGTCATCTGGCTACACCTTC. Its translation is CASSYSMFQSSGYTF.

The rearrangement joins TRBV4-1 to TRBJ1-5; 8 positions agree with TRBD1. V lost 1 base and J lost 5; bases outside the gene matches: 4. The CDR3 has 15 amino acids. Germline V gives CDR1 MGHRA, CDR2 YSYEKL. CDR3 amino acids: CASSQVSGGDQPQHF. The CDR3 bases are TGCGCCAGCAGCCAAGTATCAGGGGGCGATCAGCCCCAGCATTTT.

This rearrangement joins TRBV6-1 to TRBJ1-4, with D hard to call. The germline CDR1 and CDR2 sequences are MNHNS and SASEGT. Trimming shortened V by 1 base and J by 0 bases, and 9 bases separated the two germline ends. This CDR3 is built from 16 residues. CDR3 DNA: TGTGCCAGCAGTGAAGACCCGTGGGCAACTAATGAAAAACTGTTTTTT. This translates into CASSEDPWATNEKLFF.

The chain uses TRBV30 and TRBJ1-1, with 9 positions matching TRBD1. The V and J ends lost 5 bases and 1 base, in that order; junction bases with no gene match: 20. The CDR3 contains 19 residues. Per germline, CDR1 GTSNPN and CDR2 SVGIG (reference sequence). In DNA form, the CDR3 reads TGTGCCTGGTCTTACCGGGACAGGGACGGGAAGACGGAGAACACTGAAGCTTTCTTT. It translates to CAWSYRDRDGKTENTEAFF.

The chain is built from TRBV15 and TRBJ2-4; D uncertain. Germline CDR1 reads LNHNV; CDR2 reads YYDKDF (reference sequence). This CDR3 has 14 amino acids. Trimming removed 6 bases at V and 0 bases at J, with 9 bases between. DNA for the CDR3: TGTGCCACCAGGGACCGGGTAGCCAAAAACATTCAGTACTTC. Amino acid sequence: CATRDRVAKNIQYF. The variable domain in full, completed from reference TRBV15 and TRBJ2-4, reads DAMVIQNPRYQVTQFGKPVTLSCSQTLNHNVMYWYQQKSSQAPKLLFHYYDKDFNNEADTPDNFQSRRPNTSFCFLDIRSPGLGDTAMYLCATRDRVAKNIQYFGAGTRLSVL.

This chain uses TRBV6-4 with TRBJ1-2; D gene unclear. V lost 3 bases and J lost 8, with 13 bases in between. Germline CDR1 is MRHNA and CDR2 is SNTAGT. This CDR3 spans 13 amino acids. As DNA, the CDR3 is TGTGCCAGCAGTGAGCAGAATGGGGTCGGCTACACCTTC. It encodes CASSEQNGVGYTF.

On this clone: One end of the junction fails to match germline, which may point to a read error. V gene TRBV25-1 combines with J gene TRBJ2-5, with 7 positions matching TRBD1. Germline loops: CDR1 MGHDK, CDR2 SYGVNS. CDR3 length equals 14 residues. CDR3 amino acids: CASNEGGEQETQYF. The DNA of the CDR3 is TGTGCCAGCAATGAAGGGGGCGAACAAGAGACCCAGTACTTC.

The chain joins TRBV18 to TRBJ1-4; D is unresolved. CDR3 length: 15 residues. V shed 7 bases and J shed 7 bases, with 19 bases lying between them. Looked up from germline, CDR1 is KGHSH and CDR2 is LQKENI. This CDR3 is CASYGRSTYGEKLFF. CDR3 DNA: TGTGCCAGCTATGGACGGAGTACCTATGGTGAAAAACTGTTTTTT.

This clone has just a few counts. The chain carries TRBV18 and TRBJ2-1; a possible D gene is TRBD1 (6 bases). CDR3 size: 12 residues. The germline V gene has CDR1 KGHSH and CDR2 LQKENI. V was shortened by 4 bases and J by 8 bases, with 9 bases between the two germline ends. The CDR3, as DNA: TGTGCCAGCTCACAACAGGGTTATGAGCAGTTCTTC. As protein: CASSQQGYEQFF.

The rearrangement joins TRBV7-2 to TRBJ2-3; the D gene is possibly TRBD1 (5 bases). The CDR3 length is 15 residues. The germline V gene has CDR1 SGHTA and CDR2 FQGNSA. The V end was cut by 8 bases, the J end by 6 bases, with 21 bases between. The CDR3 region is CASELRAGRVDTQYF. For the CDR3, the DNA is TGTGCCAGCGAACTTAGGGCCGGCAGGGTTGATACGCAGTATTTT.

This clone was detected only once. This sequence joins TRBV7-9 and TRBJ1-5; TRBD1 might be the D (6 bases). Per germline, CDR1 SEHNR and CDR2 FQNEAQ (reference sequence). The CDR3 is 14 amino acids. Trimming removed 5 bases at V and 0 bases at J, with 8 bases between. CDR3 loop: CASSKDSSNQPQHF. DNA for the CDR3: TGTGCCAGCAGCAAGGACAGTAGCAATCAGCCCCAGCATTTT.

The chain joins TRBV10-1 to TRBJ2-1; TRBD2 matches 8 bases. There are 15 residues in the CDR3. The V and J ends lost 4 bases and 7 bases, in that order; junction bases with no gene match: 9. Germline CDR1 reads WNHNN; CDR2 reads SYGVQD (reference sequence). The CDR3 region is CASSGQAGARNEQFF. The CDR3, as DNA: TGCGCCAGCAGTGGTCAAGCGGGAGCGAGGAATGAGCAGTTCTTC.

CDR3 region: CAISVGLNQPQHF. The CDR3 DNA reads TGTGCCATCAGTGTAGGACTCAATCAGCCCCAGCATTTT. The chain combines TRBV10-3 with TRBJ1-5; D remains ambiguous. The ends were cut back, 4 bases at V and 3 bases at J, with 7 bases in the middle. There are 13 residues in the CDR3. Germline CDR1 is ENHRY and CDR2 is SYGVKD.

The rearrangement joins TRBV30 to TRBJ2-3, with TRBD1 identical over 9 bases. V gave up 5 bases and J gave up 2 bases; unmatched junction bases: 8. This CDR3 is built from 15 residues. CDR1 and CDR2 from the germline V gene are GTSNPN and SVGIG (reference sequence). The chain's CDR3 is CAWGSGTGITDTQYF. The CDR3 DNA is TGTGCCTGGGGTTCAGGGACAGGGATCACAGATACGCAGTATTTT.